This T cell receptor (beta chain) was documented in a study of regulatory T cells in long-lasting Graves disease. The V gene's germline CDR1 is MDHEN and CDR2 SYDVKM. This CDR3 is built from 15 residues. With 4 bases removed from V and 2 bases from J, the gap between germline ends came to 11 bases. The time point: persistent/refractory GD, antithyroid drugs over 5 years with positive TRAb. From RNA extracted from PBMCs, the TCR library was made. Arm-PCR of CDR3 regions with iRepertoire HTBI primers generated TCR beta libraries. As handled by the study authors: In the combined samples, some 59 TRBV and 14 to 15 TRBJ segments were identified. Via MiXCR, TCRdb re-called the multiplex PCR reads, giving one row per CDR3 protein. The V and J calls reflect TCRdb's pipeline rather than the authors' work. The repertoire includes hundreds of thousands of distinct CDR3 sequences, around 30% of them detected once, and about 40% sits in the top ten.

The input for sequencing was peripheral blood mononuclear cells (PBMCs), taken when the disease was refractory, from a patient treated with antithyroid drugs. The V and J genes are TRBV28 and TRBJ2-2; D remains unclear. The receptor's source is a female donor with Graves disease. CDR3 coding DNA: TGTGCCAGCAGTTCGGCTGGTAGTAACACCGGGGAGCTGTTTTTT. Translating it yields CASSSAGSNTGELFF.